The rows below give T cell receptor beta chains drawn from one sample of a study of Ad26.COV2.S vaccination and SARS-CoV-2 variants. Assay: immunoSEQ multiplex PCR; the TCRdb copy retains only in-frame clones and omits some. The sample includes 180,000 or so clones, 87% seen only once; the top ten take under 7.5%. Sample: peripheral blood, taken after recovery from COVID-19. These receptor sequences come from a human donor who had recovered from COVID-19. Both conserved end residues are part of each CDR3. The D gene is left open where the match is weak. The size field is filled for only some rows; it gives once, few, many or a size class.

v_gene: TRBV2
d_gene: -
j_gene: TRBJ2-5
abundance: -
CDR3nt: TGTGCCAGCAGTGAATCCCCAGGGGCCCAAGAGACCCAGTACTTC
CDR3aa: CASSESPGAQETQYF

v_gene: TRBV9
d_gene: -
j_gene: TRBJ2-1
abundance: -
CDR3nt: TGTGCCAGCAGTGATTCCGGGCCACCGGGTCTCAATGAGCAGTTCTTC
CDR3aa: CASSDSGPPGLNEQFF

v_gene: TRBV6-2/TRBV6-3
d_gene: -
j_gene: TRBJ2-2
abundance: -
CDR3nt: TGTGCCAGCAGCCTAGTAGCCACCACCGGGGAGCTGTTTTTT
CDR3aa: CASSLVATTGELFF

v_gene: TRBV27
d_gene: TRBD1
j_gene: TRBJ2-7
abundance: -
CDR3nt: TGTGCCAGCAGTTTAAATGCCCCCCGACAGGGGGAATACTACGAGCAGTACTTC
CDR3aa: CASSLNAPRQGEYYEQYF

v_gene: TRBV24-1
d_gene: TRBD1
j_gene: TRBJ2-7
abundance: few
CDR3nt: TGTGCCACCAGTGATCTCCCGGCAGGGGGCGCGCACGAGCAGTACTTC
CDR3aa: CATSDLPAGGAHEQYF

v_gene: TRBV12-5
d_gene: -
j_gene: TRBJ2-4
abundance: -
CDR3nt: TGTGCTAGTGGTGCCGGACAGGCCAAAAACATTCAGTACTTC
CDR3aa: CASGAGQAKNIQYF

v_gene: TRBV7-2
d_gene: TRBD2
j_gene: TRBJ2-1
abundance: -
CDR3nt: TGTGCCAGCAGCTCCCCAAGCGGGAGGGCGTACAATGAGCAGTTCTTC
CDR3aa: CASSSPSGRAYNEQFF

v_gene: TRBV3-1/TRBV3-2
d_gene: -
j_gene: TRBJ1-1
abundance: -
CDR3nt: TGTGCCAGCAGCCGGGACTGGAACACTGAAGCTTTCTTT
CDR3aa: CASSRDWNTEAFF

v_gene: TRBV7-9
d_gene: -
j_gene: TRBJ1-1
abundance: -
CDR3nt: TGTGCCAGCAGCTTCCCGGGGGGGAACACTGAAGCTTTCTTT
CDR3aa: CASSFPGGNTEAFF

v_gene: TRBV2
d_gene: TRBD2
j_gene: TRBJ2-5
abundance: -
CDR3nt: TGTGCCAGCAGCTACGGCGGGGGGCCACAAGAGACCCAGTACTTC
CDR3aa: CASSYGGGPQETQYF

v_gene: TRBV28
d_gene: -
j_gene: TRBJ2-2
abundance: -
CDR3nt: TGTGCCAGCAGTTTTTCGGCCAGGGGGAACACCGGGGAGCTGTTTTTT
CDR3aa: CASSFSARGNTGELFF

v_gene: TRBV11-2
d_gene: -
j_gene: TRBJ2-7
abundance: -
CDR3nt: TGTGCCAGCAGCTTCCTAGCTACTTACGAGCAGTACTTC
CDR3aa: CASSFLATYEQYF

v_gene: TRBV27
d_gene: -
j_gene: TRBJ2-3
abundance: -
CDR3nt: TGTGCCAGCAGTTTAATGGAGGGGGGACACACAGATACGCAGTATTTT
CDR3aa: CASSLMEGGHTDTQYF

v_gene: TRBV7-6
d_gene: -
j_gene: TRBJ2-5
abundance: -
CDR3nt: TGTGCCAGCAGCCCCCTGGGTGAAGAGACCCAGTACTTC
CDR3aa: CASSPLGEETQYF